This TCR beta chain was captured in a study of blood T cell repertoires in COVID-19. Overall study: Spain, Italy and the United States supplied samples that represented acute and convalescent COVID-19.

Generated by immunoSEQ multiplex PCR, the TCRdb table keeps only in-frame clones and is missing some. Found here are 300,000 to 400,000 clones, approximately 87% of them singletons; the top ten hold approximately 2.4%. Trimming took 7 bases from V and 0 from J, leaving 20 bases between them. There are 16 residues in the CDR3. In germline, CDR1 is SQVTM, CDR2 ANQGSEA. This clone occurred once. This clonotype was obtained from a woman between 55 and 75 years old with COVID-19, enrolled during active disease. The specimen was peripheral blood. The chain carries TRBV29-1 and TRBJ2-3; D is perhaps TRBD2 (6 bases). The CDR3 coding sequence is TGCAGCGGGGGGACTCCGGGGGTCTCTAGCACAGATACGCAGTATTTT. Translation gives CSGGTPGVSSTDTQYF.